This T cell receptor (beta chain) was obtained from a study of beta chain features in type 1 diabetes. Findings and limits, study-wide: Across all four CD4+ subsets, people with type 1 diabetes showed modestly shorter TCRB CDR3s. HLA effects on TCRB rearrangement stayed unresolved here. TCRB repertoires of naive, central memory and Treg cells appeared more similar among patients than among healthy donors.

Investigators reverse transcribed all isolated RNA, so they sequenced expressed TCRB transcripts. Produced via immunoSEQ multiplex PCR; TCRdb's table is partial and in-frame only. This sample has 25,000 to 30,000 clones, with about 61% found just once. V was shortened by 0 bases and J by 3 bases, with 9 bases between the two germline ends. CDR1 and CDR2 from the germline V gene are GTSNPN and SVGIG (reference sequence). The CDR3 covers 13 residues. On this clone: Its specificity is unknown.

In all sorted populations, purity surpassed 95%. Specimen: Tregs from blood. The TCR comes from a woman aged 25 to 39 with type 1 diabetes. The chain recombines TRBV30 with TRBJ2-7, with D unclear. CDR3 coding DNA: TGTGCCTGGAGTGTTTTCGGAGTCTACGAGCAGTACTTC. It encodes CAWSVFGVYEQYF.